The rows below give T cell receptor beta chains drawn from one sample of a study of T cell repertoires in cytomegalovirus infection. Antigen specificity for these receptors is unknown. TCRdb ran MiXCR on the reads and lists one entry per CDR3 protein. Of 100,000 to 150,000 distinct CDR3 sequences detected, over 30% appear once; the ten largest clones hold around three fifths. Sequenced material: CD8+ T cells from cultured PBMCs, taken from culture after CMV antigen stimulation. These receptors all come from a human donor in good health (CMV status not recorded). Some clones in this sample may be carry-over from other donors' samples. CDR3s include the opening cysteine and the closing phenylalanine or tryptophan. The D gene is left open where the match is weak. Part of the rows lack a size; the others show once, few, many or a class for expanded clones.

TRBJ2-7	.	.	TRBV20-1	CSARGLGGEQYF	TGCAGTGCTAGAGGCTTAGGGGGCGAGCAGTACTTC
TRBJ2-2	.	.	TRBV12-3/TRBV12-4	CASTGVPGELFF	TGTGCCAGCACCGGGGTCCCCGGGGAGCTGTTTTTT
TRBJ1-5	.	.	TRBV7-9	CASSLAGSHQPQHF	TGTGCCAGCAGCTTAGCGGGATCTCATCAGCCCCAGCATTTT
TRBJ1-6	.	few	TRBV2	CASNGRDSPNSPLHF	TGTGCCAGCAACGGGAGGGACTCCCCTAATTCACCCCTCCACTTT
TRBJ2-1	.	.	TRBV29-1	CSVEEPTDNEQFF	TGCAGCGTTGAAGAGCCCACTGACAATGAGCAGTTCTTC
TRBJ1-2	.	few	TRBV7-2	CASSLEITPYYGYTF	TGTGCCAGCAGCTTAGAGATAACACCCTACTATGGCTACACCTTC
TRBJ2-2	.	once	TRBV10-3	CAISGVTSAGELFF	TGTGCCATCAGTGGGGTGACGAGCGCCGGGGAGCTGTTTTTT
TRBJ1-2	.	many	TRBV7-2	CASSLDGSNYGYTF	TGTGCCAGCAGCCTCGACGGGAGTAACTATGGCTACACCTTC
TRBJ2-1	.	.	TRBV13	CASSLFAGPNNEQFF	TGTGCCAGCAGCCTCTTTGCGGGGCCAAACAATGAGCAGTTCTTC
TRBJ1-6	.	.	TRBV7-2	CASSLVLSPLHF	TGTGCCAGCAGCTTAGTACTTTCACCCCTCCACTTT
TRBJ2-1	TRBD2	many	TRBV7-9	CASRRGDSLYNEQFF	TGTGCCAGCCGGCGGGGGGACTCCCTCTACAATGAGCAGTTCTTC
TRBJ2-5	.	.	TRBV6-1	CASSENPPAAQETQYF	TGTGCCAGCAGTGAAAACCCCCCCGCCGCCCAAGAGACCCAGTACTTC
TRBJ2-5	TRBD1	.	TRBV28	CASSPALTGVQETQYF	TGTGCCAGCAGTCCCGCCTTGACAGGGGTTCAAGAGACCCAGTACTTC
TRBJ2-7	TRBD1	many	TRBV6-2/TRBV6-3	CASSYSSGTGYEQYF	TGTGCCAGCAGTTACTCGTCCGGGACAGGTTACGAGCAGTACTTC
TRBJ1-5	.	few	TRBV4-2	CASSQDWRVNQPQHF	TGTGCCAGCAGCCAAGATTGGCGGGTAAATCAGCCCCAGCATTTT
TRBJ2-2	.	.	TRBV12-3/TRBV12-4	CATPGGRGVTGELFF	TGTGCCACACCAGGGGGGCGGGGAGTCACCGGGGAGCTGTTTTTT
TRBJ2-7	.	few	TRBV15	CATSTTAMVDEQYF	TGTGCCACCAGCACGACAGCTATGGTGGACGAGCAGTACTTC
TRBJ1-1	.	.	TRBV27	CARSPWAGVDTEAFF	TGTGCCCGCAGTCCATGGGCGGGGGTGGACACTGAAGCTTTCTTT
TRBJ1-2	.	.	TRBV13	CASSNVTRASNYGYTF	TGTGCCAGCAGCAATGTGACACGTGCCTCTAACTATGGCTACACCTTC
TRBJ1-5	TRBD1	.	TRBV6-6	CASSYVRGRSNQPQHF	TGTGCCAGCAGTTACGTGAGGGGGCGCAGCAATCAGCCCCAGCATTTT
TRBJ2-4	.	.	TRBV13	CASSLRGVKNIQYF	TGTGCCAGCAGCTTAAGGGGTGTCAAAAACATTCAGTACTTC
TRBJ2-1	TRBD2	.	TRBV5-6	CASSPGGNSYNEQFF	TGTGCCAGCAGCCCGGGGGGGAATTCCTACAATGAGCAGTTCTTC
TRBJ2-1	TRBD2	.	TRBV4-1	CASSQDAGTTNEQFF	TGTGCCAGCAGCCAAGATGCCGGGACTACCAATGAGCAGTTCTTC
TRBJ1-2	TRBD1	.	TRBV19	CASSDWTGNYGYTF	TGTGCCAGTAGTGACTGGACAGGAAATTATGGCTACACCTTC
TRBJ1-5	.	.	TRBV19	CASSTPRQPQHF	TGTGCCAGTAGTACTCCCCGACAGCCCCAGCATTTT
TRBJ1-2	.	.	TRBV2	CASIGTWGGGYGYTF	TGTGCCAGCATCGGGACATGGGGGGGCGGCTATGGCTACACCTTC
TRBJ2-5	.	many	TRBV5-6	CASSWFGQAYQETQYF	TGTGCCAGCAGCTGGTTCGGACAAGCGTACCAAGAGACCCAGTACTTC
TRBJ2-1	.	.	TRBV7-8	CASSRYDNEQFF	TGTGCCAGCAGCCGTTATGACAATGAGCAGTTCTTC
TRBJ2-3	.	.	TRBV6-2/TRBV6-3	CASSHPPVTDTQYF	TGTGCCAGCAGCCACCCTCCGGTTACAGATACGCAGTATTTT
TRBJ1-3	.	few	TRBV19	CASSIEQGTGNTIYF	TGTGCCAGTAGTATTGAGCAGGGGACTGGAAACACCATATATTTT
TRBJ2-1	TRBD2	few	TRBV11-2	CASTKPGLAGTYTYNEQFF	TGTGCCAGCACTAAACCCGGACTAGCGGGGACATACACCTACAATGAGCAGTTCTTC
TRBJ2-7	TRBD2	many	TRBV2	CASDIAGDVSYEQYF	TGTGCCAGCGACATAGCGGGGGACGTCTCCTACGAGCAGTACTTC
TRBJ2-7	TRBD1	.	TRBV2	CASSEWDAGGSYEQYF	TGTGCCAGCAGTGAATGGGACGCAGGGGGCAGCTACGAGCAGTACTTC
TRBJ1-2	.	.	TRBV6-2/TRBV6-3	CASSYSTPGSYGYTF	TGTGCCAGCAGTTACTCGACCCCAGGGTCCTATGGCTACACCTTC
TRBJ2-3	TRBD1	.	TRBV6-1	CASSEAGQGGTDTQYF	TGTGCCAGCAGTGAAGCGGGACAGGGGGGCACAGATACGCAGTATTTT
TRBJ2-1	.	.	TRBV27	CASSFLAQNEQFF	TGTGCCAGCAGTTTTCTAGCGCAGAATGAGCAGTTCTTC
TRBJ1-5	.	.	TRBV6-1	CASTEFNQPQHF	TGTGCCAGCACAGAGTTTAATCAGCCCCAGCATTTT
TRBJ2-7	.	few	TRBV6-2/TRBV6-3	CASSVYPAAGEQYF	TGTGCCAGCAGTGTCTATCCGGCGGCGGGAGAGCAGTACTTC
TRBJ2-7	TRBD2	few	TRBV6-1	CASSEARLAGGQEQYF	TGTGCCAGCAGTGAAGCACGGCTAGCGGGGGGACAAGAGCAGTACTTC
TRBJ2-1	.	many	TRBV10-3	CAISESPGTPYNEQFF	TGTGCCATCAGTGAGTCACCAGGGACCCCTTACAATGAGCAGTTCTTC
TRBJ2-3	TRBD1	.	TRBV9	CASSAISGGWGRRTDTQYF	TGTGCCAGCAGCGCTATTTCAGGGGGCTGGGGCCGGAGGACAGATACGCAGTATTTT
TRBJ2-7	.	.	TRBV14	CASSPTLSRGSRSYEQYF	TGTGCCAGCAGCCCAACTCTCTCGAGGGGGTCCCGATCCTACGAGCAGTACTTC
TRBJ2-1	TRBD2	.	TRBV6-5	CASSPSSGGNNEQFF	TGTGCCAGCAGTCCTTCGAGCGGGGGTAACAATGAGCAGTTCTTC
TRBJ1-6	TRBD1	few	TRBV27	CASRDGQGALHF	TGTGCCAGCAGAGACGGACAGGGGGCTCTCCACTTT
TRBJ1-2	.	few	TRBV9	CASSENTFNYGYTF	TGTGCCAGCAGCGAGAATACATTCAACTATGGCTACACCTTC
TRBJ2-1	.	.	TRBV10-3	CAISSGTGYNEQFF	TGTGCCATCAGTTCCGGGACGGGGTACAATGAGCAGTTCTTC